A single TCR beta chain is shown here with its context. The CDR3 extends over 14 amino acids. With 3 bases removed from V and 4 bases from J, the gap between germline ends came to 10 bases. This sample was included in a study of T-cell reconstitution after alpha-beta-depleted transplantation in children. Unique molecular identifiers were incorporated when the TCRbeta library was constructed. TCRdb reanalysed the PCR reads using MiXCR and keeps one entry per CDR3 protein. The sample records 350,000 to 400,000 distinct CDR3 sequences, roughly 22% being singletons. The receptor comes from a human donor who donated a stem cell graft to a child with acute myeloid leukemia. The sample consisted of PBMCs from the stem cell graft donor, taken from the stem cell graft. The rearrangement links TRBV12-3 or TRBV12-4 to TRBJ1-5, with D possibly TRBD1 on 5 matching bases. The CDR3 is CASSFDSENQPQHF. Written as DNA, the CDR3 is TGTGCCAGCAGTTTTGACAGCGAGAATCAGCCCCAGCATTTT.